Listed below are T cell receptor beta chains from one sample, sequenced in a study of T cell repertoires in cytomegalovirus infection. TCRdb reprocessed the reads with MiXCR, giving one entry per CDR3 protein. The sample consists of hundreds of thousands of distinct CDR3 sequences, less than 25% of them appearing once. The material sequenced was CD8+ T cells from PBMCs. These receptors all stem from a human donor in good health (CMV status not recorded). Some clones in this sample may be carry-over from other donors' samples. The CDR3 runs from the conserved cysteine through the conserved F or W. Each record gives: J gene, clone size, V gene, D gene, CDR3 length, CDR3 DNA, CDR3 protein. A D gene is named only where the DNA matches it firmly. Clone size is not always given. Where it is, it says once, few, many or a class for expanded clones.

TRBJ2-3 many TRBV6-5 . 13 TGTGCCAGCAGGGAGGCTAGCACAGATACGCAGTATTTT CASREASTDTQYF
TRBJ2-1 . TRBV11-3 . 16 TGTGCCAGCAGCCCTGGGGCTTTTAGCTCCTACAATGAGCAGTTCTTC CASSPGAFSSYNEQFF
TRBJ1-5 . TRBV29-1 . 14 TGCAGCGGTGCAGGGGACGCAGCAGGGCAGCCCCAGCATTTT CSGAGDAAGQPQHF
TRBJ1-1 . TRBV10-3 . 11 TGTGCCATCAGTGAGGCTAGTGAAGCTTTCTTT CAISEASEAFF
TRBJ1-5 . TRBV20-1 . 19 TGCAGTGCTAGAGATCCGCGGGGTTTTCAATGGGGGGACAATCAGCCCCAGCATTTT CSARDPRGFQWGDNQPQHF
TRBJ2-5 . TRBV12-3/TRBV12-4 TRBD2 15 TGTGCCAGCAGTTTAAACCAGCGGGGGGAAGAGACCCAGTACTTC CASSLNQRGEETQYF
TRBJ1-6 . TRBV15 . 16 TGTGCCACCAGCAGAGATCGGGGGGGACCGAATTCACCCCTCCACTTT CATSRDRGGPNSPLHF
TRBJ2-2 . TRBV2 . 14 TGTGCCACCCTGACAGGAAAGAACACCGGGGAGCTGTTTTTT CATLTGKNTGELFF
TRBJ2-7 once TRBV6-8 . 14 TGTGCCAGCAGTTACCCGGGACACGACTACGAGCAGTACTTC CASSYPGHDYEQYF
TRBJ1-2 . TRBV12-5 TRBD1 12 TGTACTAGTGGCGTAACAGGGGGCGAGTACACCTTC CTSGVTGGEYTF
TRBJ2-1 . TRBV5-1 . 17 TGCGCCAGCAGCTTCATCGAAGGAACATTTTCTTTCAATGAGCAGTTCTTC CASSFIEGTFSFNEQFF
TRBJ1-2 many TRBV7-2 TRBD1 14 TGTGCCAGCAGCATTCCCGGGACAGGGGGGAGCTACACCTTC CASSIPGTGGSYTF
TRBJ1-4 few TRBV5-5 . 16 TGTGCCAGCAGCTTGTTGGGGAGAACAACTAATGAAAAACTGTTTTTT CASSLLGRTTNEKLFF
TRBJ1-2 few TRBV12-3/TRBV12-4 . 14 TGTGCCAGCAGTCCACTCAGGGATCACTATGGCTACACCTTC CASSPLRDHYGYTF
TRBJ2-3 many TRBV7-8 . 15 TGTGCCAGCAGCTTAGCTTGGCTCGGTCCAGATACGCAGTATTTT CASSLAWLGPDTQYF
TRBJ2-1 many TRBV25-1 . 17 TGTGCCAGCAGTGATTCCAAAGTGTGGAGTGGGTACAATGAGCAGTTCTTC CASSDSKVWSGYNEQFF
TRBJ1-2 . TRBV7-9 . 17 TGTGCCAGCAGCGCGCCCCGAGACAGGAGCAGTGTCTATGGCTACACCTTC CASSAPRDRSSVYGYTF
TRBJ2-5 few TRBV25-1 TRBD1 11 TGTGCCAGCAGCGGGGACAGCACACAGTACTTC CASSGDSTQYF
TRBJ2-1 few TRBV6-2/TRBV6-3 . 17 TGTGCCAGCAGTTACGGTCGGATAGGGCTTCTTTACAATGAGCAGTTCTTC CASSYGRIGLLYNEQFF
TRBJ2-2 few TRBV20-1 . 16 TGCAGTGCTAGAGACAGGGGAGCATTCAACACCGGGGAGCTGTTTTTT CSARDRGAFNTGELFF
TRBJ1-2 . TRBV15 . 15 TGTGCCACCAGCAGAGATAACCCGCAGGGGAATGGCTACACCTTC CATSRDNPQGNGYTF
TRBJ2-3 . TRBV7-4 . 15 TGTGCCAGCCCGAAGATCGAAACCAGCACAGATACGCAGTATTTT CASPKIETSTDTQYF
TRBJ1-1 many TRBV7-9 . 14 TGTGCCAGCAGCTTGCCCGGGAGCCTCACTGAAGCTTTCTTT CASSLPGSLTEAFF
TRBJ2-1 few TRBV6-5 TRBD2 15 TGTGCCAGCAGTTACGAAGCGGGGGGTTTTAATGAGCAGTTCTTC CASSYEAGGFNEQFF
TRBJ2-1 few TRBV7-9 TRBD2 15 TGTGCCAGCAGCGTAACTAGCGGGGGGGCCCGAGAGCAGTTCTTC CASSVTSGGAREQFF
TRBJ2-3 . TRBV7-9 TRBD1 16 TGTGCCAGCAGCGGCACAGGGGCCCGGAACACAGATACGCAGTATTTT CASSGTGARNTDTQYF
TRBJ2-3 few TRBV29-1 TRBD2 16 TGCAGCGTTGAAGGGGACGCGGGGGAGTTCACAGATACGCAGTATTTT CSVEGDAGEFTDTQYF
TRBJ2-1 . TRBV7-2 . 12 TGTGTCAGCAGCCGGACCGGGAATAAGCAGTTCTTC CVSSRTGNKQFF
TRBJ1-5 . TRBV4-1 . 15 TGCGCCAGCAGCCTCATCAGTAGCGGTGATCAGCCCCAGCATTTT CASSLISSGDQPQHF